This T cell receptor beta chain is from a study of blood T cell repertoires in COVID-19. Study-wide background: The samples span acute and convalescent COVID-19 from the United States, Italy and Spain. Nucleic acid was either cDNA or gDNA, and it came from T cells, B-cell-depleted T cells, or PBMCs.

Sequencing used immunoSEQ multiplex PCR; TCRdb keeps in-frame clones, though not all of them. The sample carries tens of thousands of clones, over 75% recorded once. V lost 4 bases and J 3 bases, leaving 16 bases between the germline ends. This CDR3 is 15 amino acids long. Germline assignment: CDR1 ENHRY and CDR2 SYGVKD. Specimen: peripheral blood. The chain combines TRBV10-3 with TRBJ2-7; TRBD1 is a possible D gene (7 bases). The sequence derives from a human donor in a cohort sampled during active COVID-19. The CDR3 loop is CAISGGDSSNYEQYF. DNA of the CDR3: TGTGCCATCAGTGGGGGGGACAGCTCCAACTACGAGCAGTACTTC.